A single sample is the source of the 28 T cell receptor beta chains below, sequenced in a study of T cells in Graves' hyperthyroidism and ophthalmopathy. The CDR3 regions of TCR beta were amplified from RNA transcripts. HTBI primers were used for first-round RT-PCR of the TCR CDR3. TCRdb ran MiXCR on the multiplex PCR reads and lists one entry per CDR3 protein. The sample holds some 530,000 distinct CDR3 sequences; 20% to 25% are singletons and the top ten take 49%. Sample: blood. The origin of the receptors is a woman in her 70s with Graves' ophthalmopathy.

There are a few counts of this clonotype. The rearrangement links TRBV19 to TRBJ2-1, with D tentatively TRBD2 (5 bases). V lost 4 bases and J lost 10, with 20 bases in between. Germline V lookup: CDR1 LNHDA, CDR2 SQIVND (reference sequence). The CDR3 spans 15 residues. CDR3 sequence: CASSTGLPGLLEQFF. The CDR3 DNA follows: TGTGCCAGTAGTACAGGACTGCCCGGACTGTTGGAGCAGTTCTTC.

The chain uses TRBV6-2 or TRBV6-3 and TRBJ2-7, with 9 bases lining up with TRBD2. With V trimmed by 0 bases and J by 2 bases, 5 bases remained unmatched. The CDR3 contains 16 residues. Germline lookup yields CDR1 MNHEY and CDR2 SVGEGT. The CDR3: CASSYSITSGPYEQYF. CDR3 bases: TGTGCCAGCAGTTACTCGATCACTAGCGGGCCCTACGAGCAGTACTTC.

This clonotype was counted at least ten times. The rearrangement uses TRBV10-1 and TRBJ2-1; D is unresolved. In germline, CDR1 is WNHNN, CDR2 SYGVQD (reference sequence). Trimming cost V 4 bases and J 5 bases, with 15 bases left between them. The CDR3 loop spans 15 amino acids. The CDR3 sequence is CASSVPWQTDNEQFF. For the CDR3, the DNA is TGCGCCAGCAGTGTCCCTTGGCAAACCGACAATGAGCAGTTCTTC.

V and J are TRBV5-1 and TRBJ2-2; TRBD1 aligns across 7 bases. V was clipped by 4 bases and J by 4 bases; unmatched bases: 4. Germline V CDR1 and CDR2: SGHRS, YFSETQ. The CDR3 extends over 14 amino acids. The CDR3 here is CASSPGQTTGELFF. The CDR3 DNA follows: TGCGCCAGCAGCCCGGGACAGACCACCGGGGAGCTGTTTTTT.

This chain uses TRBV20-1 with TRBJ2-5, with TRBD2 matching 11 bases. The CDR3 spans 17 residues. Germline loops: CDR1 DFQATT, CDR2 SNEGSKA (reference sequence). Trimming at V came to 3 bases and at J to 3 bases, leaving 12 bases not matched to a gene. In DNA form, the CDR3 reads TGCAGTGCTAGTGCCCCTAGCGGGAGGCTTGGAAAAGAGACCCAGTACTTC. Protein product: CSASAPSGRLGKETQYF.

This clonotype turned up a few times. The gene calls are TRBV20-1 and TRBJ2-5, with TRBD2 matching 8 bases. J was trimmed by 1 base and V by 3 bases; bases with no gene match: 1. Germline V gives CDR1 DFQATT, CDR2 SNEGSKA (reference sequence). There are 13 residues in the CDR3. In nucleotides, the CDR3 is TGCAGTGCTAGGCGGGAGGCCCAAGAGACCCAGTACTTC. It is translated as CSARREAQETQYF.

This clonotype was picked up many times. The V and J genes are TRBV2 and TRBJ1-1; a weak D match, TRBD1 (5 bases). Trimming cost V 7 bases and J 0 bases, with 12 bases left between them. CDR1 and CDR2 (germline): SNHLY, FYNNEI. The CDR3 sequence is 14 residues long. This CDR3 is CASKGPGMNTEAFF. DNA of the CDR3: TGTGCCAGCAAGGGGCCGGGAATGAACACTGAAGCTTTCTTT.

Remarks on this clonotype: This could be a read error, since a much larger clone is one nucleotide away. The chain joins TRBV2 to TRBJ2-5; D unresolved. In germline, CDR1 is SNHLY, CDR2 FYNNEI. The CDR3 length is 12 residues. The DNA for the CDR3 is TGTGCCAACCGTGGTCCCCAAGAGGCCCAGTACTTC. It codes for CANRGPQEAQYF.

The V call is TRBV30, the J call TRBJ1-4; tentative D call: TRBD1 (6 bases). There are 15 residues in the CDR3. The V gene's germline CDR1 is GTSNPN and CDR2 SVGIG (reference sequence). V was trimmed by 0 bases and J by 7 bases, leaving 15 bases between them. CDR3 in DNA: TGTGCCTGGAGTGTACCAGGGGCGGTGGGTGAAAAACTGTTTTTT. As protein: CAWSVPGAVGEKLFF.

The chain has TRBV7-9 and TRBJ2-3; 13 bases agree with TRBD2. CDR1 and CDR2 from the germline V gene are SEHNR and FQNEAQ (reference sequence). The CDR3 is made up of 17 amino acids. V was pared by 5 bases and J by 10 bases, with 15 bases of the junction left unmatched. The CDR3 region is CASSALGTSGIWGAQYF. The CDR3 nucleotides are TGTGCCAGCAGCGCACTCGGGACTAGCGGGATATGGGGTGCGCAGTATTTT. The whole variable domain, remainder taken from reference TRBV7-9 and TRBJ2-3, is DTGVSQNPRHKITKRGQNVTFRCDPISEHNRLYWYRQTLGQGPEFLTYFQNEAQLEKSRLLSDRFSAERPKGSFSTLEIQRTEQGDSAMYLCASSALGTSGIWGAQYFGPGTRLTVL.

The V call is TRBV12-3 or TRBV12-4, the J call TRBJ1-3; unclear D gene. The CDR3 runs to 15 residues. Between the trimmed V and J ends, which lost 6 bases and 0 bases, there was a span of 12 bases. CDR3: CASRPGRLSGNTIYF. CDR3 sequence (DNA): TGTGCCAGCAGACCCGGCAGGCTCTCTGGAAACACCATATATTTT.

This clonotype turned up a few times. The chain uses TRBV12-5 and TRBJ1-5; D unclear. The CDR3 has 14 amino acids. Trimming cost V 5 bases and J 1 base, with 9 bases left between them. CDR1 is LGHNT and CDR2 is FRNRAP in the germline V gene. As DNA, the CDR3 is TGTGCTAGTGGTCCCTTAGGGAGCAATCAGCCCCAGCATTTT. Its protein is CASGPLGSNQPQHF. Drawing the rest from reference TRBV12-5 and TRBJ1-5, the complete variable domain is DARVTQTPRHKVTEMGQEVTMRCQPILGHNTVFWYRQTMMQGLELLAYFRNRAPLDDSGMPKDRFSAEMPDATLATLKIQPSEPRDSAVYFCASGPLGSNQPQHFGDGTRLSIL.

This clonotype turned up a few times. A single base separates this from a much larger clone, so it may be a read error. Likely a read error: the CDR3 ends without its conserved phenylalanine or tryptophan. This chain links TRBV7-2 with TRBJ2-5; TRBD1 matches 9 bases. The junction had 6 bases not matched to a gene; V was cut back by 3 bases and J by 4 bases. In germline, CDR1 is SGHTA, CDR2 FQGNSA. This CDR3 contains 15 residues. CDR3 in amino acids: CASSFPRQGGETQYS. The CDR3 DNA follows: TGTGCCAGCAGCTTCCCTCGACAGGGGGGAGAGACCCAGTACTCC.

Here the CDR3 reads CASLYGGGGQPQHF. CDR3 in DNA: TGTGCCAGCTTATATGGGGGGGGCGGGCAGCCCCAGCATTTT. The genes are TRBV6-2 or TRBV6-3 and TRBJ1-5; TRBD1 might be the D (6 bases). Trimming stripped 8 bases from V and 7 bases from J, with 18 bases between. The CDR3 contains 14 residues. Germline CDR1 and CDR2: MNHEY and SVGEGT.

The chain has TRBV6-1 and TRBJ2-1; D is ambiguous. Looked up from germline, CDR1 is MNHNS and CDR2 is SASEGT. V was shortened by 4 bases and J by 8 bases, with 12 bases between the two germline ends. The CDR3 is 13 amino acids. The CDR3 sequence is CASSVLRWYEQFF. The CDR3 region has the DNA TGTGCCAGCAGTGTGTTGAGGTGGTATGAGCAGTTCTTC.

The CDR3 sequence: CASSFGLGVDNSPLHF. The CDR3 bases are TGTGCCAGCAGCTTTGGCTTGGGAGTAGATAATTCACCCCTCCACTTT. V gene TRBV7-9 combines with J gene TRBJ1-6; D is undetermined. CDR1 SEHNR and CDR2 FQNEAQ come from the germline V gene (reference sequence). Trimming stripped 3 bases from V and 5 bases from J, with 14 bases between. The CDR3 runs 16 residues.

Many counts were recorded for this clonotype. The V gene is TRBV7-9, the J gene TRBJ2-1; 8 bases match TRBD2. Looked up from germline, CDR1 is SEHNR and CDR2 is FQNEAQ (reference sequence). J gave up 7 bases and V 6 bases, and 11 bases lay outside the gene matches. CDR3 size: 15 residues. The CDR3 sequence is CASRAAGASMNEQFF. The CDR3, as DNA: TGTGCCAGCAGGGCAGCGGGAGCATCCATGAATGAGCAGTTCTTC.

Regarding this clonotype: With a much larger clone just one base away, this may be a read error. The J gene is TRBJ1-1, the V gene TRBV27; D is unresolved. CDR1 MNHEY and CDR2 SMNVEV come from the germline V gene (reference sequence). Trimming left V 7 bases short and J 3 bases short, with 15 bases between. The CDR3 is made up of 14 amino acids. In DNA form, the CDR3 reads TGTGCCAGCAACACGGACGGCTTGGACACTGAAGCTTTCTTT. As protein: CASNTDGLDTEAFF.

This clonotype has more than one count but fewer than ten. The chain carries TRBV12-3 or TRBV12-4 and TRBJ2-7; TRBD1 is a possible D gene (6 bases). V lost 4 bases to trimming and J lost 2 bases, with 9 bases between them. The CDR3 is made up of 13 amino acids. DNA of the CDR3: TGTGCCAGCAGTTGGGGACATACCTACGAGCAGTACTTC. Protein sequence: CASSWGHTYEQYF.

This clonotype was observed many times. The rearrangement links TRBV2 to TRBJ2-1, with no clear D. The V gene's germline CDR1 is SNHLY and CDR2 FYNNEI. V was shortened by 6 bases and J by 8 bases, with 14 bases between the two germline ends. The CDR3 is made up of 13 amino acids. Written as DNA, the CDR3 is TGTGCCAGCAGCCTAGGTAGTTTCGATGAGCAGTTCTTC. Translation: CASSLGSFDEQFF.

The J gene is TRBJ1-1, the V gene TRBV15, with a weak D call TRBD1 (5 bases). This CDR3 has 15 amino acids. The V and J ends lost 0 bases and 6 bases respectively, with 14 bases between them. The germline gives CDR1 LNHNV, CDR2 YYDKDF (reference sequence). The CDR3 spells CATSRDQGVIPEAFF. CDR3 nucleotides: TGTGCCACCAGCAGAGATCAGGGCGTAATTCCTGAAGCTTTCTTT.

Worth noting for this clonotype: This sequence may be a read error, since a much larger clone differs from it by one base. The V gene is TRBV7-2, the J gene TRBJ1-1; tentative D call: TRBD1 (5 bases). Germline V gene sequence: CDR1 SGHTA, CDR2 FQGNSA. The V gene lost 3 bases and the J gene lost 5 bases, with 10 bases spanning the gap. CDR3 length: 13 amino acids. DNA of the CDR3: TGTGCCAGCAGCTTCAGAGGGGTGACTGAAGCTTTCTTT. Its translation is CASSFRGVTEAFF.

In its sample, this clonotype was seen many times. The V gene is TRBV28, the J gene TRBJ1-1; D unclear. The CDR3 runs 14 residues. The V end lost 4 bases, the J end lost 1 base, and 10 bases lay between the germline ends. Germline CDR1 reads MDHEN; CDR2 reads SYDVKM. As DNA, the CDR3 is TGTGCCAGCAGTTCCGCCACCCCGAACACTGAAGCTTTCTTT. It encodes CASSSATPNTEAFF. The full variable domain, completed using reference TRBV28 and TRBJ1-1, is DVKVTQSSRYLVKRTGEKVFLECVQDMDHENMFWYRQDPGLGLRLIYFSYDVKMKEKGDIPEGYSVSREKKERFSLILESASTNQTSMYLCASSSATPNTEAFFGQGTRLTVV.

The chain uses TRBV11-3 and TRBJ1-1; TRBD1 matches at 7 bases. This CDR3 comprises 15 residues. CDR1 and CDR2 (germline): SGHNT, YENEEA. The ends lost 0 bases at V and 6 bases at J; junction bases unmatched: 7. The CDR3 sequence: CASSLDSGRGSEAFF. The CDR3 coding sequence is TGTGCCAGCAGCTTAGATTCAGGCAGGGGGTCTGAAGCTTTCTTT.

This clonotype has only a few counts. The chain combines TRBV6-9 with TRBJ1-4, with D unclear. The CDR3 is 14 amino acids. The ends were cut back, 3 bases at V and 6 bases at J, with 11 bases in the middle. Germline lookup yields CDR1 MNHGY and CDR2 SVAAGI. The CDR3 is CASSYDISYEKLFF. The CDR3 DNA is TGTGCCAGCAGTTACGATATCAGTTATGAAAAACTGTTTTTT.

This clonotype has at least ten counts. The rearrangement links TRBV2 to TRBJ1-4; a weak D match, TRBD1 (5 bases). This CDR3 has 13 amino acids. V lost 5 bases to trimming and J lost 4 bases, with 8 bases between them. In germline, CDR1 is SNHLY, CDR2 FYNNEI. The CDR3 DNA sequence: TGTGCCAGCAGTACGACAGTTAATGAAAAACTGTTTTTT. Its translation: CASSTTVNEKLFF.

This clonotype showed up just a few times. The J gene is TRBJ1-1, the V gene TRBV10-3; 7 bases align to TRBD1. Per germline, CDR1 ENHRY and CDR2 SYGVKD. With V trimmed by 6 bases and J by 1 base, 2 bases remained unmatched. The CDR3 covers 13 residues. The CDR3 coding sequence is TGTGCCATCAGGCCAGGGGGGAACACTGAAGCTTTCTTT. Protein sequence: CAIRPGGNTEAFF.

This clonotype was observed many times. This chain uses TRBV6-1 with TRBJ1-4; D is unclear. Trimming cost V 3 bases and J 4 bases, with 9 bases left between them. Germline V gene sequence: CDR1 MNHNS, CDR2 SASEGT. The CDR3 has 14 residues. CDR3 residues: CASSESRNNEKLFF. In DNA, the CDR3 is TGTGCCAGCAGTGAGAGTCGGAATAATGAAAAACTGTTTTTT.